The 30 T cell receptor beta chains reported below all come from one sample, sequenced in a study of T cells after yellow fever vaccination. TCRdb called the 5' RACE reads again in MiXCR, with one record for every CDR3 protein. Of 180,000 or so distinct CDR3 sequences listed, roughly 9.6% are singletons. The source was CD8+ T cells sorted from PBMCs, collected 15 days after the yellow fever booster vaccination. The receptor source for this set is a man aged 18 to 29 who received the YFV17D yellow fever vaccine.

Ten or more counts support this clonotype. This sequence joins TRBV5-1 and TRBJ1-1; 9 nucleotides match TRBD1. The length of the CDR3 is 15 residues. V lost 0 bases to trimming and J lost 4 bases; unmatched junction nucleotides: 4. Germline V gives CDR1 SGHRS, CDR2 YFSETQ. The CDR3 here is CASSLVPGQGTEAFF. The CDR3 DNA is TGCGCCAGCAGCTTGGTTCCGGGACAGGGCACTGAAGCTTTCTTT.

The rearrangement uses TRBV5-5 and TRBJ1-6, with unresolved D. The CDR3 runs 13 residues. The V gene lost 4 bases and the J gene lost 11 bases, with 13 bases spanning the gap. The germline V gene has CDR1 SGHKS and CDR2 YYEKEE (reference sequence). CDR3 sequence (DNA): TGTGCCAGCAGCGCGGATCTTACTGCACCCCTCCACTTT. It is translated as CASSADLTAPLHF.

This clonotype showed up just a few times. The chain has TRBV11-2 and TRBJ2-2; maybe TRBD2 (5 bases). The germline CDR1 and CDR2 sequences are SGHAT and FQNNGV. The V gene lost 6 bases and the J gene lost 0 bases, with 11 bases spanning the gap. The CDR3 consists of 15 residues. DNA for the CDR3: TGTGCCAGCAGATATACGGGATCGAACACCGGGGAGCTGTTTTTT. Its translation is CASRYTGSNTGELFF.

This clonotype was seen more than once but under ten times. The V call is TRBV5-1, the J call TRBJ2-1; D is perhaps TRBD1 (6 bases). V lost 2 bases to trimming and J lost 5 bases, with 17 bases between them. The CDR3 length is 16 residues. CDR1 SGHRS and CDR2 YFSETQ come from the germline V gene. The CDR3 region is CASSLQGRSHHNEQFF. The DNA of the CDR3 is TGCGCCAGCAGCTTACAGGGCCGCAGCCACCACAATGAGCAGTTCTTC.

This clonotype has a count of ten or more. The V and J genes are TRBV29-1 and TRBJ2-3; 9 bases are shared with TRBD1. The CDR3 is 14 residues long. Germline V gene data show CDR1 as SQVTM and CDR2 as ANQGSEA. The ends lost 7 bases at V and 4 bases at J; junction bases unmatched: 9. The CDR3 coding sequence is TGCAGCGCCGCCGGACAGGGGCTGGCAGATACGCAGTATTTT. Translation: CSAAGQGLADTQYF.

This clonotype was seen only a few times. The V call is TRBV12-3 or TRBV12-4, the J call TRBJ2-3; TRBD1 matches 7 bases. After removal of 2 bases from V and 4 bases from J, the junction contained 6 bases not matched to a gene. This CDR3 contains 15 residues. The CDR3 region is CASSLREQGSDTQYF. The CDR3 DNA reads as TGTGCCAGCAGTTTAAGAGAACAGGGGTCAGATACGCAGTATTTT.

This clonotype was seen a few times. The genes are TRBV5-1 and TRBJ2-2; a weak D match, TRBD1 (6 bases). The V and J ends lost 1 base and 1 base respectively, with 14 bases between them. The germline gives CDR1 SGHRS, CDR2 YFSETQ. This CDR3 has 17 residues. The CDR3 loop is CASSLFGQGKNTGELFF. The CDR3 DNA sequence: TGCGCCAGCAGCTTGTTTGGGCAGGGGAAGAACACCGGGGAGCTGTTTTTT.

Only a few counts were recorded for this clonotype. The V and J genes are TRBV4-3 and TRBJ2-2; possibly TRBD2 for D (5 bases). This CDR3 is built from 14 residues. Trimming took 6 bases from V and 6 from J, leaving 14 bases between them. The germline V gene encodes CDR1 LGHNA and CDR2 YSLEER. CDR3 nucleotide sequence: TGCGCCAGCAGACCGATCGAGGGCCCCGGGGAGCTGTTTTTT. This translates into CASRPIEGPGELFF.

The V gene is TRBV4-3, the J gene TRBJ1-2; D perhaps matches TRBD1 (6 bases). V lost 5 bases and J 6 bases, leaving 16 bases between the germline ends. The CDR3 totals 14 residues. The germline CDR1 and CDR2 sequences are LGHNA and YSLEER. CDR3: CASSSQGGGNGYTF. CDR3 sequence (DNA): TGCGCCAGCAGCTCCCAAGGGGGAGGGAATGGCTACACCTTC.

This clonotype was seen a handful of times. The CDR3 DNA reads as TGTGCCAGCTCTCGGCGGGACGGCGGGGAGCTGTTTTTT. It codes for CASSRRDGGELFF. V is TRBV3-1 and J is TRBJ2-2, with TRBD2 as a possible D gene (6 bases). The CDR3 contains 13 residues. The germline V gene has CDR1 LGHDT and CDR2 YNNKEL (reference sequence). V was pared by 8 bases and J by 7 bases, with 14 bases between.

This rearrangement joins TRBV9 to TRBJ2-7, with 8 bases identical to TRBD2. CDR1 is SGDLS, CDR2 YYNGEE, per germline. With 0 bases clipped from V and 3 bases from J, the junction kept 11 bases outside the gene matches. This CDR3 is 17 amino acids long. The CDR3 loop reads CASSVAQAPGGDYEQYF. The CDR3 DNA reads TGTGCCAGCAGCGTAGCACAAGCCCCCGGGGGGGACTACGAGCAGTACTTC.

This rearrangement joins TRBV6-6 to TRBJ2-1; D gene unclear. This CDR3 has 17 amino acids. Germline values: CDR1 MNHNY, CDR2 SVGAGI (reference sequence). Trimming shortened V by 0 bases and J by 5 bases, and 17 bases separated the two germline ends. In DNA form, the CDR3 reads TGTGCCAGCAGTTACTCGAACCCGCAAGTTACACACAATGAGCAGTTCTTC. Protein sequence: CASSYSNPQVTHNEQFF.

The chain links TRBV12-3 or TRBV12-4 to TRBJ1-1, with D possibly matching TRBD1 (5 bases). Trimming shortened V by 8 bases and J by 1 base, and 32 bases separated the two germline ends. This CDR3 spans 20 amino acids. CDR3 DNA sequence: TGTGCCAGCTGCCTAAGACCCCCCTACAGGAGGTCGAACGGGAACACTGAAGCTTTCTTT. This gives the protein CASCLRPPYRRSNGNTEAFF.

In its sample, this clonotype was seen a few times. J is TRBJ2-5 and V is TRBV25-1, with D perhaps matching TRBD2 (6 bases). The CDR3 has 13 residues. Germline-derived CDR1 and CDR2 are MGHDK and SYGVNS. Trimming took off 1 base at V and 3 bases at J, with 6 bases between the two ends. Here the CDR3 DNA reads TGTGCCAGCAGTGAATCGGGGGAAGAGACCCAGTACTTC. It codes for CASSESGEETQYF.

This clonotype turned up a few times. CDR3 protein: CASGLTGGDGYNEQFF. CDR3 in DNA: TGTGCCAGCGGGCTTACGGGGGGGGATGGCTACAATGAGCAGTTCTTC. The chain couples TRBV6-6 to TRBJ2-1; 8 bases match TRBD2. This CDR3 has 16 amino acids. V lost 8 bases and J lost 3; bases outside the gene matches: 12. Germline lookup yields CDR1 MNHNY and CDR2 SVGAGI (reference sequence).

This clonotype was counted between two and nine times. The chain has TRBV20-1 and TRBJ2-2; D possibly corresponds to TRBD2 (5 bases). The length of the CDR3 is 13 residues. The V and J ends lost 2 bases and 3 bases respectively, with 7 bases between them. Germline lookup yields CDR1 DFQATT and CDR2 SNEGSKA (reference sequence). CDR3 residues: CSARRTDTGELFF. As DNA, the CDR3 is TGCAGTGCTAGAAGGACTGACACCGGGGAGCTGTTTTTT.

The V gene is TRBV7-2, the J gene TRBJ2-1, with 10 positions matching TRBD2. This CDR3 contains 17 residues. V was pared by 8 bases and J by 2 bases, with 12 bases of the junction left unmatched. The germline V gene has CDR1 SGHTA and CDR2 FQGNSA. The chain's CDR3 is CASSWVAGGRAYNEQFF. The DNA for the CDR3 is TGTGCCAGCTCCTGGGTAGCGGGGGGCCGGGCCTACAATGAGCAGTTCTTC.

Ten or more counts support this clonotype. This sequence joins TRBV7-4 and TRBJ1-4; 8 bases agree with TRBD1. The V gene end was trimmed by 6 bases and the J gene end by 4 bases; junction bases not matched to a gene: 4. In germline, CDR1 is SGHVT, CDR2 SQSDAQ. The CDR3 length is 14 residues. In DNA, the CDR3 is TGTGCCAGCAGTTTGACAGGGGTTAATGAAAAACTGTTTTTT. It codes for CASSLTGVNEKLFF.

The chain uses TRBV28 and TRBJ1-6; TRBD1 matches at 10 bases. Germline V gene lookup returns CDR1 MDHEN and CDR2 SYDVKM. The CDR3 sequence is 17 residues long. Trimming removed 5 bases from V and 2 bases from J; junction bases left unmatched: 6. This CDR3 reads CASSPRDRGAYNSPLHF. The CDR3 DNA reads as TGTGCCAGCAGTCCCAGGGACAGGGGCGCCTATAATTCACCCCTCCACTTT.

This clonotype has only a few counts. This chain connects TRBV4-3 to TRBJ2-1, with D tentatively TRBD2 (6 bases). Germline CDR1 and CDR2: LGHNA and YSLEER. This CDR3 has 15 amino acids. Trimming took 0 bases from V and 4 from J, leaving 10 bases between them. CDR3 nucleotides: TGCGCCAGCAGCCAAGACCTAGCGACGTACAATGAGCAGTTCTTC. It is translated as CASSQDLATYNEQFF.

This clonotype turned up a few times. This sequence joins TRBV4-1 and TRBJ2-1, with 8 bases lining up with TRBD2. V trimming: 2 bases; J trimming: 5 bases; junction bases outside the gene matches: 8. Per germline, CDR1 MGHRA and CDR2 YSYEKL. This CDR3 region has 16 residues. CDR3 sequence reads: CASSQWSGGADNEQFF. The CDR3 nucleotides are TGCGCCAGCAGCCAATGGAGCGGGGGCGCAGACAATGAGCAGTTCTTC.

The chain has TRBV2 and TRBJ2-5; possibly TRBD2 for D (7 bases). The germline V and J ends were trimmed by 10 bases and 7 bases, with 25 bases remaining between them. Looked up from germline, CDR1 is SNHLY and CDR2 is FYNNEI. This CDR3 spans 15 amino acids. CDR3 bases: TGTGCCATCCGGGAGGTAGGGGGGGAGGTTCCGACCCAGTACTTC. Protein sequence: CAIREVGGEVPTQYF.

For the CDR3, the DNA is TGCGCCAGCAGCCAGGTGGGAGGGGTAGGCACCGGGGAGCTGTTTTTT. Amino acid sequence: CASSQVGGVGTGELFF. The V gene is TRBV4-1, the J gene TRBJ2-2; TRBD2 matches at 7 bases. CDR1 is MGHRA and CDR2 is YSYEKL in the germline V gene. The CDR3 is 16 residues long. Trimming at V came to 3 bases and at J to 4 bases, leaving 8 bases not matched to a gene.

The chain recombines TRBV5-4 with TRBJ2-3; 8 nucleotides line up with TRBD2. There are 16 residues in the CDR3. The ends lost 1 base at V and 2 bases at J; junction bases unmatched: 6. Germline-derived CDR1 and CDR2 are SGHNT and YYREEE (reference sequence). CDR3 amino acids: CASSLHGGGNTDTQYF. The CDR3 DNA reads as TGTGCCAGCAGCTTGCATGGCGGGGGGAACACAGATACGCAGTATTTT.

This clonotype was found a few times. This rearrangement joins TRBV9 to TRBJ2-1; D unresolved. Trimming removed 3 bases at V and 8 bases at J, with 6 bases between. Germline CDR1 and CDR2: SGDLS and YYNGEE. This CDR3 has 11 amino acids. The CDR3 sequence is CASSAGHEQFF. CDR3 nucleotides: TGTGCCAGCAGCGCCGGCCATGAGCAGTTCTTC. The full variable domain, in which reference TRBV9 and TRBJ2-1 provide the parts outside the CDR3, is DSGVTQTPKHLITATGQRVTLRCSPRSGDLSVYWYQQSLDQGLQFLIQYYNGEERAKGNILERFSAQQFPDLHSELNLSSLELGDSALYFCASSAGHEQFFGPGTRLTVL.

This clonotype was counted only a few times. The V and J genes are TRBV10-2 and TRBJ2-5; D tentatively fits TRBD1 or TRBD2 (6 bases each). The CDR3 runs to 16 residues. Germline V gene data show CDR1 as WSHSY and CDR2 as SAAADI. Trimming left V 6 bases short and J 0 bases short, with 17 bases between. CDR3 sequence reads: CASREGVRPDQETQYF. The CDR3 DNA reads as TGCGCCAGCAGGGAGGGGGTCCGACCCGACCAAGAGACCCAGTACTTC.

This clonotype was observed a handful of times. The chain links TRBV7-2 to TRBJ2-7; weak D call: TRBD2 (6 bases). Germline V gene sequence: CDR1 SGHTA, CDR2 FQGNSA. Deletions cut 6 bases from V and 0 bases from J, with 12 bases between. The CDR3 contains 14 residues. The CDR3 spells CASRLGTYSYEQYF. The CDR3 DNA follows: TGTGCCAGCAGACTAGGGACTTACTCCTACGAGCAGTACTTC.

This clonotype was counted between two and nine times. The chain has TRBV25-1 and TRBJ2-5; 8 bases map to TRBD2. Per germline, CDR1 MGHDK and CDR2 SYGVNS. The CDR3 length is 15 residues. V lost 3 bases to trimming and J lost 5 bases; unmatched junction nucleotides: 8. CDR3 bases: TGTGCCAGCAGTGACTCGGGACTAGATGGGGAGACCCAGTACTTC. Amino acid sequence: CASSDSGLDGETQYF.

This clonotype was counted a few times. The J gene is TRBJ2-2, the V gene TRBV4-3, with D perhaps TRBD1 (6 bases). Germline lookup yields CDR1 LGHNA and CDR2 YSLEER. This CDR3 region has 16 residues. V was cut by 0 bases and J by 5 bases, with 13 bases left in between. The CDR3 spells CASSQDLQGWTGELFF. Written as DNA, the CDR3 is TGCGCCAGCAGCCAAGATCTCCAGGGGTGGACCGGGGAGCTGTTTTTT.

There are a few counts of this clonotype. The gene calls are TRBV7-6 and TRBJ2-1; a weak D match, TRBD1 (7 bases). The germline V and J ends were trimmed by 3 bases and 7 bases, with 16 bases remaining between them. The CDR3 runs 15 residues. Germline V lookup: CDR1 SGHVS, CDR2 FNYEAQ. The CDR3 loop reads CASSLAGAGGNEQFF. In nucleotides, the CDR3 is TGTGCCAGCAGCTTGGCCGGGGCAGGGGGGAATGAGCAGTTCTTC.